Each of the 24 T cell receptor beta chains below was sequenced from the same sample in a study of blood T cell repertoires in COVID-19. Produced via immunoSEQ multiplex PCR; TCRdb's table is partial and in-frame only. The table includes 250,000 or so clones, around nine tenths detected once. Input material: peripheral blood. The receptor source for this set is a woman in her 40s who had recovered from COVID-19.

This chain connects TRBV7-2 to TRBJ1-2; TRBD1 aligns across 7 bases. CDR3 length: 14 amino acids. J lost 4 bases, V lost 5 bases, and 7 bases had no gene match. The germline V gene has CDR1 SGHTA and CDR2 FQGNSA. The CDR3, as DNA: TGTGCCAGCAGCCCACAGACAGGGTCCTATGGCTACACCTTC. Residues: CASSPQTGSYGYTF.

V and J are TRBV7-9 and TRBJ2-1; 7 bases agree with TRBD2. In germline, CDR1 is SEHNR, CDR2 FQNEAQ (reference sequence). CDR3 length equals 15 residues. V trimming: 5 bases; J trimming: 8 bases; junction bases outside the gene matches: 12. The chain's CDR3 is CASSPLGGDLDEQFF. CDR3 bases: TGTGCCAGCAGCCCCCTTGGGGGGGACCTCGATGAGCAGTTCTTC.

V is TRBV28 and J is TRBJ2-1, with a possible D match to TRBD2 (5 bases). Germline CDR1 MDHEN, CDR2 SYDVKM. V was shortened by 0 bases and J by 2 bases, with 8 bases between the two germline ends. The CDR3 extends over 15 amino acids. CDR3 amino acids: CASSLWPGTYNEQFF. The DNA of the CDR3 is TGTGCCAGCAGTTTATGGCCCGGGACCTACAATGAGCAGTTCTTC.

The V gene is TRBV2, the J gene TRBJ1-2; 7 bases map to TRBD1. This CDR3 has 15 amino acids. The J segment lost 4 bases and the V segment lost 2 bases, leaving 7 bases of the junction unmatched. Germline assignment: CDR1 SNHLY and CDR2 FYNNEI. The CDR3: CASSEQGGEVYGYTF. For the CDR3, the DNA is TGTGCCAGCAGTGAACAAGGGGGCGAGGTCTATGGCTACACCTTC.

This chain joins TRBV15 and TRBJ1-3; D gene unclear. The CDR3 loop spans 15 amino acids. Trimming shortened V by 7 bases and J by 0 bases, and 13 bases separated the two germline ends. Germline CDR1 and CDR2: LNHNV and YYDKDF (reference sequence). DNA of the CDR3: TGTGCCACCACCCGAGGGCACTCCTCTGGAAACACCATATATTTT. Translating gives CATTRGHSSGNTIYF.

The genes are TRBV5-1 and TRBJ1-5, with D tentatively TRBD1 (5 bases). Germline CDR1 and CDR2: SGHRS and YFSETQ. CDR3 size: 14 residues. V lost 4 bases and J 9 bases, leaving 17 bases between the germline ends. This CDR3 is CASSPQLGGGPQHF. DNA for the CDR3: TGCGCCAGCAGCCCTCAGCTGGGGGGAGGGCCCCAGCATTTT.

This clone came up once. The gene calls are TRBV6-6 and TRBJ2-7; 7 nucleotides align to TRBD2. Per the germline V gene, CDR1 is MNHNY and CDR2 is SVGAGI (reference sequence). The V gene end was trimmed by 6 bases and the J gene end by 7 bases; junction bases not matched to a gene: 12. The CDR3 is 14 amino acids. The CDR3 spells CASRPDGSGGEQYF. The CDR3, as DNA: TGTGCCAGCAGGCCGGACGGGTCGGGGGGAGAGCAGTACTTC.

This chain uses TRBV5-6 with TRBJ2-1; TRBD2 matches 11 bases. V shed 4 bases, J shed 0 bases, and the junction held 6 bases outside the gene matches. This CDR3 contains 17 residues. Germline CDR1 is SGHDT and CDR2 is YYEEEE. DNA of the CDR3: TGTGCCAGCAGCGTGACTAGCGGGACCTACTCCTACAATGAGCAGTTCTTC. This translates into CASSVTSGTYSYNEQFF.

The CDR3 bases are TGTGCCAGCAGTTTCCGCGAGACCTACGAGCAGTACTTC. Translation gives CASSFRETYEQYF. V gene TRBV27 combines with J gene TRBJ2-7, with D hard to call. Germline V gene lookup returns CDR1 MNHEY and CDR2 SMNVEV (reference sequence). V lost 3 bases and J 2 bases, leaving 8 bases between the germline ends. The CDR3 contains 13 residues.

The V call is TRBV10-3, the J call TRBJ2-1, with 14 nucleotides matching TRBD2. Germline V gene lookup returns CDR1 ENHRY and CDR2 SYGVKD. This CDR3 has 16 amino acids. J lost 2 bases, V lost 10 bases, and 7 bases had no gene match. For the CDR3, the DNA is TGTGCCACCCAGGGGACTAGCGGGAGCACCTACAATGAGCAGTTCTTC. Protein sequence: CATQGTSGSTYNEQFF.

This chain links TRBV4-1 with TRBJ2-7, with TRBD1 matching over 8 bases. V shed 6 bases and J 4 bases; nucleotides not matched to a gene: 8. The CDR3 has 14 amino acids. CDR1 is MGHRA and CDR2 is YSYEKL in the germline V gene. CDR3 DNA: TGCGCCAGCAGACCGGACAGGGAGGTGTACGAGCAGTACTTC. This encodes CASRPDREVYEQYF.

The V call is TRBV27, the J call TRBJ2-7; 7 nucleotides match TRBD2. Germline V gene sequence: CDR1 MNHEY, CDR2 SMNVEV (reference sequence). J was trimmed by 0 bases and V by 6 bases; bases with no gene match: 8. The CDR3 is 15 residues long. CDR3 DNA: TGTGCCAGCAGGGGAGCGGGACCTCCCTCCTACGAGCAGTACTTC. This gives the protein CASRGAGPPSYEQYF.

The V and J genes are TRBV10-1 and TRBJ1-5; no reliable D call. This CDR3 spans 13 amino acids. Germline CDR1 and CDR2: WNHNN and SYGVQD (reference sequence). Between the trimmed V and J ends, which lost 4 bases and 3 bases, there was a span of 7 bases. Written as DNA, the CDR3 is TGCGCCAGCAGTGGGCCGTACAATCAGCCCCAGCATTTT. Its translation is CASSGPYNQPQHF.

This chain uses TRBV19 with TRBJ1-3; D is possibly TRBD1 (6 bases). The CDR3 runs to 13 residues. From germline, CDR1 is LNHDA and CDR2 SQIVND (reference sequence). The CDR3 loop reads CAAGDISGNTIYF. Written as DNA, the CDR3 is TGTGCTGCGGGGGACATCTCTGGAAACACCATATATTTT.

The chain recombines TRBV7-9 with TRBJ1-5; 10 nucleotides line up with TRBD1. Germline CDR1 and CDR2: SEHNR and FQNEAQ (reference sequence). The J segment lost 5 bases and the V segment lost 4 bases, leaving 2 bases of the junction unmatched. This CDR3 spans 14 amino acids. Here the CDR3 reads CASSSDRGDQPQHF. Written as DNA, the CDR3 is TGTGCCAGCAGCTCGGACAGGGGGGATCAGCCCCAGCATTTT.

The chain links TRBV19 to TRBJ1-4, with 9 bases that match TRBD1. The V segment lost 6 bases and the J segment 12 bases; nucleotides outside the gene matches: 14. Germline V CDR1 and CDR2: LNHDA, SQIVND (reference sequence). This CDR3 comprises 15 residues. The CDR3 coding sequence is TGTGCCAGTAGCCAACCGGGACAGGGCCCCGGGGAACTGTTTTTT. It specifies CASSQPGQGPGELFF.

The chain links TRBV27 to TRBJ2-1; the match to TRBD1 covers 10 bases. The CDR3 contains 15 residues. V gave up 3 bases and J gave up 6 bases; unmatched junction bases: 5. Looked up from germline, CDR1 is MNHEY and CDR2 is SMNVEV (reference sequence). The CDR3 nucleotides read TGTGCCAGCAGTTTTAGGGGACAGGGGATCAATGAGCAGTTCTTC. Translation: CASSFRGQGINEQFF.

The J gene is TRBJ2-1, the V gene TRBV7-7, with TRBD2 matching over 9 bases. The germline gives CDR1 SSHAT, CDR2 FNYEAQ (reference sequence). The CDR3 sequence is 15 residues long. Trimming removed 5 bases from V and 6 bases from J; junction bases left unmatched: 8. This chain's CDR3 is CASSTGLAGTNEQFF. For the CDR3, the DNA is TGTGCCAGCAGCACGGGGCTAGCGGGGACCAATGAGCAGTTCTTC.

The J gene is TRBJ2-7, the V gene TRBV7-2, with 8 bases aligning to TRBD1. Germline V lookup: CDR1 SGHTA, CDR2 FQGNSA. Trimming at V came to 5 bases and at J to 5 bases, leaving 11 bases not matched to a gene. This CDR3 has 15 amino acids. The CDR3 bases are TGTGCCAGCAGCCCGCGACAGGGGTCGATCAACGAGCAGTACTTC. It is translated as CASSPRQGSINEQYF.

The chain combines TRBV3-1 (or the pseudogene TRBV3-2) with TRBJ2-5; weak D call: TRBD2 (7 bases). Germline V CDR1 and CDR2: LGHDT, YNNKEL (reference sequence). This CDR3 spans 15 amino acids. Trimming pared 0 bases from V and 4 bases from J, leaving 12 bases between. The CDR3 sequence is CASSQDTGGRETQYF. In DNA, the CDR3 is TGTGCCAGCAGCCAAGACACCGGGGGGCGAGAGACCCAGTACTTC.

V gene TRBV7-2 combines with J gene TRBJ1-5, with TRBD1 as a possible D gene (6 bases). The V gene's germline CDR1 is SGHTA and CDR2 FQGNSA. The V and J ends lost 5 bases and 0 bases respectively, with 14 bases between them. The CDR3 runs to 16 residues. This CDR3 reads CASSPWGGHSNQPQHF. The CDR3 nucleotides are TGTGCCAGCAGCCCCTGGGGGGGGCATAGCAATCAGCCCCAGCATTTT.

The rearrangement uses TRBV5-6 and TRBJ1-6; TRBD1 matches 7 bases. The V and J ends lost 6 bases and 8 bases, in that order; junction bases with no gene match: 8. The germline gives CDR1 SGHDT, CDR2 YYEEEE. This CDR3 is 14 amino acids long. CDR3 sequence (DNA): TGTGCCAGCACCCAACAGGGGCGGGATTCACCCCTCCACTTT. It encodes CASTQQGRDSPLHF.

The J gene is TRBJ1-3, the V gene TRBV7-2, with TRBD1 identical over 8 bases. This CDR3 has 14 residues. V lost 5 bases and J lost 6; bases outside the gene matches: 6. In germline, CDR1 is SGHTA, CDR2 FQGNSA. The DNA for the CDR3 is TGTGCCAGCAGCCCCCGGACAGGGATAAACACCATATATTTT. This translates into CASSPRTGINTIYF.

The chain links TRBV7-6 to TRBJ2-1; a possible D gene is TRBD1 (6 bases). The CDR3 contains 16 residues. Trimming removed 0 bases from V and 9 bases from J, with 18 bases in between. CDR1 is SGHVS, CDR2 FNYEAQ, per germline. CDR3 loop: CASSLAASQGLGEQFF. In nucleotides, the CDR3 is TGTGCCAGCAGCTTAGCGGCTAGCCAGGGGCTGGGTGAGCAGTTCTTC. Using reference TRBV7-6 and TRBJ2-1 for the parts outside the CDR3, the full variable domain is GAGVSQSPRYKVTKRGQDVALRCDPISGHVSLYWYRQALGQGPEFLTYFNYEAQQDKSGLPNDRFSAERPEGSISTLTIQRTEQRDSAMYRCASSLAASQGLGEQFFGPGTRLTVL.